This record looks at one T cell receptor beta chain sequence and its context. Its antigen is not known. Using quantitative 5'-RACE with molecular barcodes, the authors made TCR beta libraries. TCRdb called the 5' RACE reads again in MiXCR, with one record for every CDR3 protein. The top ten hold around 7.6% of the sample, which has 150,000 to 200,000 distinct CDR3 sequences, approximately 20% seen once. The data were obtained in a study of CD8 T cells in ankylosing spondylitis. Overall study results and limits: It appeared that ankylosing spondylitis blood was characterized by a TCR beta motif of fewer than 10 highly homologous variants. Clones linked to disease were reported to show significant enrichment in matched ankylosing spondylitis synovial fluid. Past studies reported some motif variants in reactive arthritis synovial fluid and blood.

Germline-derived CDR1 and CDR2 are SGHDN and FVKESK. The CDR3 runs to 15 residues. With 4 bases removed from V and 4 bases from J, the gap between germline ends came to 14 bases. The chain is built from TRBV14 and TRBJ2-1; D possibly matches TRBD1 or TRBD2 (6 bases each). The material sequenced was blood, either unsorted or a sorted T cell fraction (not recorded which). The receptor's source is a male donor with ankylosing spondylitis or in good health (not recorded which). The CDR3 region is CASSPPGGLYNEQFF. The DNA of the CDR3 is TGTGCCAGCAGCCCACCCGGGGGCCTATACAATGAGCAGTTCTTC. Filled out from reference TRBV14 and TRBJ2-1, the complete variable domain reads EAGVTQFPSHSVIEKGQTVTLRCDPISGHDNLYWYRRVMGKEIKFLLHFVKESKQDESGMPNNRFLAERTGGTYSTLKVQPAELEDSGVYFCASSPPGGLYNEQFFGPGTRLTVL.